These T cell receptor beta chains were read from a single sample in a study of patients and donors after allogeneic stem cell transplantation. Using its own MiXCR run on the RT-PCR reads, TCRdb lists one record per CDR3 protein. Of hundreds of thousands of distinct CDR3 sequences listed, roughly 16% are singletons. Sequenced input: blood, either unsorted or a sorted T cell fraction (not recorded which). These receptors came from a human donor who was either an allogeneic HSCT recipient or a stem cell or donor lymphocyte infusion donor (not recorded which). It is not recorded whose cells these are; they may come from a transplant donor. The CDR3 runs from the conserved cysteine through the conserved F or W. Fields, in order: V gene, clone size, J gene, D gene, CDR3 DNA, CDR3 protein. The D gene is left open where the match is weak. For some rows the clone size is stated as once, few or many, or as a class when expanded; others skip it.

TRBV15	NA	TRBJ1-5	TRBD1	TGTGCCACCAGCCTTGACAGGGCCGGGAATCAGCCCCAGCATTTT	CATSLDRAGNQPQHF
TRBV7-8	few	TRBJ1-4	NA	TGTGCCAGCAGCGGCCACGGTGAAAAACTGTTTTTT	CASSGHGEKLFF
TRBV24-1	NA	TRBJ2-2	NA	TGTGCCACCAGTGATTTAGGAGGGGAGAACACCGGGGAGCTGTTTTTT	CATSDLGGENTGELFF
TRBV5-1	NA	TRBJ1-1	TRBD1	TGCGCCAGCAGCTTGGTGGGGACAGGGGACACTGAAGCTTTCTTT	CASSLVGTGDTEAFF
TRBV27	once	TRBJ2-1	TRBD1	TGTGCCAGCAGTCTAAGCGTTGAGGCCAGGGGGCATGAGCAGTTCTTC	CASSLSVEARGHEQFF
TRBV4-1	few	TRBJ2-7	TRBD2	TGCGCCAGCAGCCGGCTGGCCGGCGGGGGTTACTACGAGCAGTACTTC	CASSRLAGGGYYEQYF
TRBV7-6	few	TRBJ2-5	NA	TGTGCCAGCAGCCCGCTGTCGGGGACAGAGACCCAGTACTTC	CASSPLSGTETQYF
TRBV20-1	NA	TRBJ1-4	NA	TGCAGTGCAGAAATCCCTCGGGGACCCAAAGAAAAACTGTTTTTT	CSAEIPRGPKEKLFF
TRBV7-6	NA	TRBJ2-1	TRBD2	TGTGCCAGCAGCTCCGCTCTAGCGGGGGGACTCACCTCCTACAATGAGCAGTTCTTC	CASSSALAGGLTSYNEQFF
TRBV18	NA	TRBJ1-5	NA	TGTGCCAGCCGTTCTACGTCCGGGGCCTCGTATCAGCCCCAGCATTTT	CASRSTSGASYQPQHF
TRBV4-1	NA	TRBJ2-5	TRBD1	TGCGCCAGCAGCCAACAGGACAGGGGAGAGACCCAGTACTTC	CASSQQDRGETQYF
TRBV6-1	many	TRBJ1-3	NA	TGTGCCAGCAGTGAGACAGGCGGCTCTGGAAACACCATATATTTT	CASSETGGSGNTIYF
TRBV9	NA	TRBJ2-7	TRBD2	TGTGCCAGCAGCGTAGGGCATAGCGGGGATTCCTACGAGCAGTACTTC	CASSVGHSGDSYEQYF
TRBV7-2	NA	TRBJ2-5	TRBD2	TGTGCCAGCAGCTCCCGCGGGAGGGAAGAGACCCAGTACTTC	CASSSRGREETQYF
TRBV7-2	few	TRBJ2-6	NA	TGTGCCAGCAGCTTAGCGTCAGTTGGGGCCAACGTCCTGACTTTC	CASSLASVGANVLTF
TRBV28	few	TRBJ2-7	NA	TGTGCCAGCAGCACGACGGGGATTAGTGCCTACGAGCAGTACTTC	CASSTTGISAYEQYF
TRBV6-2/TRBV6-3	NA	TRBJ1-1	NA	TGTGCCAGCTGGGAGCCGGGGATGAACACTGAAGCTTTCTTT	CASWEPGMNTEAFF
TRBV11-1	many	TRBJ2-7	NA	TGTGCCAGCAGCTTAGATATCACAGGGAAGAAAATTACGGCCTACGAGCAGTACTTC	CASSLDITGKKITAYEQYF
TRBV3-1	NA	TRBJ2-7	NA	TGTGCCAGCAGCCAAGCTGGGGGCCTGACGGACTTC	CASSQAGGLTDF
TRBV7-9	NA	TRBJ1-1	NA	TGTGCCAGCAGCTTAGCTCCCAACGCGGGGAACACTGAAGCTTTCTTT	CASSLAPNAGNTEAFF
TRBV20-1	NA	TRBJ2-1	TRBD2	TGCAGTGCTAGAGTAAGACTAGCCAATGAGCAGTTCTTC	CSARVRLANEQFF
TRBV24-1	few	TRBJ2-1	NA	TGTGCCACCAGTGATTTGAAACAGGGTCCCTACAATGAGCAGTTCTTC	CATSDLKQGPYNEQFF
TRBV25-1	many	TRBJ1-2	NA	TGTGCCAGCAGTGATGGGCCATGGACAGAATACACCTTC	CASSDGPWTEYTF
TRBV5-1	NA	TRBJ2-3	TRBD1	TGCGCCAGCAGCTTGACAGGGGGCGAGGATACGCAGTATTTT	CASSLTGGEDTQYF
TRBV20-1	few	TRBJ2-5	NA	TGCAGTGCTAGACGAGTAGAGGAGGTGGAGACCCAGTACTTC	CSARRVEEVETQYF
TRBV27	NA	TRBJ2-2	NA	TGTGCCAGCAGTTTTTCGGCGGTCTCCACCGGGGAGCTGTTTTTT	CASSFSAVSTGELFF
TRBV7-9	NA	TRBJ2-7	NA	TGTGCCAGCAGCTTTGAGGGCGGGTACGAGCAGTACTTC	CASSFEGGYEQYF
TRBV20-1	few	TRBJ1-4	NA	TGCAGTGCCGGGGGAGGGTCTAATGAAAAACTGTTTTTT	CSAGGGSNEKLFF
TRBV3-1	few	TRBJ2-7	NA	TGTGCCAGCAGCCAACGGGCAGGGCAGAACGAGCAGTACTTC	CASSQRAGQNEQYF